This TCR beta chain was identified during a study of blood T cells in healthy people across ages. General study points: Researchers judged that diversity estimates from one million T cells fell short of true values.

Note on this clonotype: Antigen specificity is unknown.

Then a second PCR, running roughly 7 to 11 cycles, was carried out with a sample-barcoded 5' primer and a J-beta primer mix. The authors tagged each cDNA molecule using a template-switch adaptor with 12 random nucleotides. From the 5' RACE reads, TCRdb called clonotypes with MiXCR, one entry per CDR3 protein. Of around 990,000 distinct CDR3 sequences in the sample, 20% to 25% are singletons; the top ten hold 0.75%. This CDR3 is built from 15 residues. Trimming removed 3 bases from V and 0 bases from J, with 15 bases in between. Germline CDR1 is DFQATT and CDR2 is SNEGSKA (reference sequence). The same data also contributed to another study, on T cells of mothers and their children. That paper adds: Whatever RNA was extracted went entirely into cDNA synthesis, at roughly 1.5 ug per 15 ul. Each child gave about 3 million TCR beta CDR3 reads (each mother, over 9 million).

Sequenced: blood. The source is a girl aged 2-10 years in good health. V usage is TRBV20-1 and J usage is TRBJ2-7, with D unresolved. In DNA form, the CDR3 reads TGCAGTGCTAGGGACCCGGACCGGAGCTCCTACGAGCAGTACTTC. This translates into CSARDPDRSSYEQYF.